This T cell receptor (beta chain) came from a study of PD-L1 blockade in urothelial cancer. The CDR3 is 12 residues long. Germline values: CDR1 MNHEY, CDR2 SVGAGI. V was cut by 4 bases and J by 2 bases, with 6 bases left in between. Each PCR had synthetic TCR analog templates added to it as a spike-in. Only in-frame clones appear in the TCRdb table, and some are missing; sequencing was by immunoSEQ multiplex PCR. The sample holds around 86,000 clones, 70% to 90% seen once. Specified time point: pretreatment peripheral blood. The source is a middle-aged man with urothelial cancer. The source was PBMCs, collected around atezolizumab (anti-PD-L1) treatment. The genes are TRBV6-5 and TRBJ2-7; D unresolved. In nucleotides, the CDR3 is TGTGCCAGCAGTTCGCTAACCTACGAGCAGTACTTC. It codes for CASSSLTYEQYF.